This TCR beta chain was identified in a study of OX40 agonist ivuxolimab in advanced cancers. Study in general: People who had prior anti-PD-1, anti-PD-L1 or anti-CTLA-4 therapy could take part, and approximately 43% had some.

Blood sampling was done at baseline, cycle 4 day 1, and cycle 7 day 1. The CDR3 totals 16 residues. The germline V gene encodes CDR1 SQVTM and CDR2 ANQGSEA. The V gene lost 1 base and the J gene lost 8 bases, with 20 bases spanning the gap. Libraries were prepared by immunoSEQ multiplex PCR; TCRdb keeps only in-frame clonotypes and omits some of them. The top ten clones hold over 10% of a sample with more than 55,000 clones, 92% of them seen once. This chain uses TRBV29-1 with TRBJ1-4; D is unclear. The sequence derives from an adult with an advanced solid tumor such as melanoma, head and neck, liver or kidney cancer. Sequences were derived from CD4+ or CD8+ T cells sorted from blood, sampled in a trial of the OX40 agonist ivuxolimab. The DNA of the CDR3 is TGCAGCGTTGAAGGTTTTTCGGACTCCGGTGGGGAAAAACTGTTTTTT. Encoded protein: CSVEGFSDSGGEKLFF.